This T cell receptor beta chain appears in the sequencing data of a study of lymphopenia after photon versus proton radiotherapy. Findings and caveats of the study: Under photons, naive T cells and diversity fell while effector/memory populations rose. Post-nadir TCR diversity decline inversely tracked overall survival among those who died.

Repertoires were generated with immunoSEQ multiplex PCR, while TCRdb's copy carries only in-frame clones and drops some. The repertoire holds 68,000 or so clones, with approximately 91% as singletons. In this sample, this clone is medium-sized (0.01 to 0.1%). The antigen is unknown. Per germline, CDR1 SNHLY and CDR2 FYNNEI. The V end was cut by 5 bases, the J end by 1 base, with 11 bases between. The CDR3 length is 14 residues. Source: peripheral blood, taken from a patient treated with photon-based radiotherapy. V is TRBV2 and J is TRBJ1-2, with D perhaps matching TRBD1 (5 bases). The sequence was collected from a woman between 65 and 79 years old with pancreatic cancer. The CDR3 coding sequence is TGTGCCAGCAGTTTGGGACGGATTAACTATGGCTACACCTTC. Its protein is CASSLGRINYGYTF.